Here is one T cell receptor beta chain with its context. The record originates from a study of blood T cells in healthy people across ages. Germline CDR1 is KGHSH and CDR2 is LQKENI. The length of the CDR3 is 13 residues. Trimming cost V 3 bases and J 11 bases; bases outside gene matches: 8. Primers used in a second PCR of about 6 to 11 cycles were a sample-barcoded 5' primer and a J-beta primer mix. Via MiXCR, TCRdb re-called the 5' RACE reads, giving one row per CDR3 protein. The table includes roughly 560,000 distinct CDR3 sequences, more than 20% detected once. These records were also assigned to another study, of T cells of mothers and their children.

The source is a boy aged 10-17 years in good health. The sequencing input was blood. This rearrangement joins TRBV18 to TRBJ1-1, with 8 bases that match TRBD1. Here the CDR3 reads CASSPRTGFSAFF. The CDR3 DNA is TGTGCCAGCTCACCCCGGACAGGGTTCAGCGCTTTCTTT.